This entry features one T cell receptor beta chain sequence. Its target is not known. The CDR3 totals 14 residues. Germline V gene lookup returns CDR1 GTSNPN and CDR2 SVGIG (reference sequence). With V trimmed by 3 bases and J by 5 bases, 7 bases remained unmatched. This specimen belongs to a study of cytomegalovirus exposure and HLA in healthy donors. General study points: In vitro testing confirmed a few CMV-associated chains as specific for CMV antigens. CMV serostatus was the sole immune exposure information available.

This PCR relied on a set of 60 Vbeta primers and 13 Jbeta primers. Profiling relied on immunoSEQ multiplex PCR, and the TCRdb table lists in-frame clones only, not all of them. The table for this sample gives 55,000 or so clones. Sequenced: PBMCs. This TCR was sampled from a woman aged 45-59 years in good health and CMV-seropositive. The gene calls are TRBV30 and TRBJ1-1; 9 bases fit TRBD1. CDR3 in amino acids: CAWSLGTGNTEAFF. In DNA, the CDR3 is TGTGCCTGGAGCCTCGGGACAGGGAATACTGAAGCTTTCTTT.